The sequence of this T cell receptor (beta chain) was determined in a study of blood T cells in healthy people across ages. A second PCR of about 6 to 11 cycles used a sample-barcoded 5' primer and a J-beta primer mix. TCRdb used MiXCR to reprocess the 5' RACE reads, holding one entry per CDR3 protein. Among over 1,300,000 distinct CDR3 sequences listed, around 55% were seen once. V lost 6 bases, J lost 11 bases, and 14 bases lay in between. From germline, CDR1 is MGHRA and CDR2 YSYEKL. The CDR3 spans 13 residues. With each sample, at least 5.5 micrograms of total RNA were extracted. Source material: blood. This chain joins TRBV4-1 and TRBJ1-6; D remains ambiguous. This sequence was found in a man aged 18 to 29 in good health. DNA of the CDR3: TGCGCCAGCAGTCTCCGGAGTTTGCCACCCCTCCACTTT. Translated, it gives CASSLRSLPPLHF.